A selection of T cell receptor beta chains follows, all from one sample in a study of cytomegalovirus exposure and HLA in healthy donors. TCRdb's copy holds only in-frame clones and misses some; the assay was immunoSEQ multiplex PCR. The repertoire table contains roughly 51,000 clones. The sample was PBMCs. These receptors came from a woman between 45 and 60 years old in good health and CMV-seropositive. Both conserved end residues are part of each CDR3. A D gene is named only where the DNA matches it firmly.

D gene | CDR3 length | J gene | V gene | CDR3 protein | CDR3 DNA
NA | 17 | TRBJ2-2 | TRBV4-3 | CASSQDRWGPNTGELFF | TGCGCCAGCAGCCAAGATCGGTGGGGGCCGAACACCGGGGAGCTGTTTTTT
NA | 20 | TRBJ2-6 | TRBV5-1 | CASSLDRLRALSSGANVLTF | TGCGCCAGCAGCTTGGATAGGCTCAGGGCCCTTAGCTCTGGGGCCAACGTCCTGACTTTC
TRBD2 | 15 | TRBJ2-7 | TRBV6-5 | CASRIGRGASYEQYF | TGTGCCAGCCGGATTGGGCGGGGGGCCTCCTACGAGCAGTACTTC
TRBD2 | 15 | TRBJ2-1 | TRBV15 | CATSAGLADNNEQFF | TGTGCCACCAGCGCGGGACTAGCGGATAACAATGAGCAGTTCTTC
TRBD1 | 15 | TRBJ1-6 | TRBV6-6 | CASSAQQQGGSPLHF | TGTGCCAGCAGCGCTCAGCAGCAGGGGGGATCACCCCTCCACTTT
TRBD1 | 16 | TRBJ1-5 | TRBV19 | CASSRTGTGSNQPQHF | TGTGCCAGTAGCCGAACCGGGACAGGGAGCAATCAGCCCCAGCATTTT
NA | 14 | TRBJ2-3 | TRBV7-9 | CASSSTKSTDTQYF | TGTGCCAGCAGCTCAACAAAAAGCACAGATACGCAGTATTTT
TRBD2 | 15 | TRBJ2-1 | TRBV7-2 | CASSRLAGRRDEQFF | TGTGCCAGCAGTCGACTAGCGGGGCGGAGGGATGAGCAGTTCTTC
NA | 17 | TRBJ1-3 | TRBV7-3 | CASSSTFEGDSGNTIYF | TGTGCCAGCAGCTCAACCTTTGAGGGGGACTCTGGAAACACCATATATTTT
NA | 15 | TRBJ1-2 | TRBV9 | CASSSQDLLNYGYTF | TGTGCCAGCAGCTCTCAGGACTTACTGAACTATGGCTACACCTTC
TRBD2 | 16 | TRBJ2-2 | TRBV18 | CASSLRTSGDTGELFF | TGTGCCAGCTCACTTAGGACTAGCGGGGACACCGGGGAGCTGTTTTTT
TRBD1 | 16 | TRBJ1-2 | TRBV10-3 | CAISPLPSTGNYGYTF | TGTGCCATCAGTCCCCTCCCCTCGACAGGGAACTATGGCTACACCTTC
TRBD1 | 16 | TRBJ2-5 | TRBV5-1 | CASSSGGTGGLETQYF | TGCGCCAGCAGCTCGGGCGGGACAGGGGGGCTTGAGACCCAGTACTTC
TRBD2 | 16 | TRBJ2-7 | TRBV28 | CASSPGGLAGDYEQYF | TGTGCCAGCAGTCCGGGGGGACTAGCGGGAGACTACGAGCAGTACTTC
NA | 14 | TRBJ2-4 | TRBV30 | CAWRGGAFKNIQYF | TGTGCCTGGAGGGGGGGGGCATTCAAAAACATTCAGTACTTC
NA | 15 | TRBJ2-1 | TRBV11-3 | CASSFGMVGQFEQFF | TGTGCCAGCAGCTTCGGGATGGTCGGTCAATTCGAGCAGTTCTTC
NA | 13 | TRBJ1-1 | TRBV2 | CASSETQNTEAFF | TGTGCCAGCAGTGAAACACAGAACACTGAAGCTTTCTTT
NA | 14 | TRBJ2-1 | TRBV10-1 | CASSPMRGNNEQFF | TGCGCCAGCAGCCCAATGAGGGGGAACAATGAGCAGTTCTTC
NA | 13 | TRBJ1-2 | TRBV27 | CASSLSQGHGYTF | TGTGCCAGCAGTTTATCTCAGGGCCATGGCTACACCTTC
TRBD1 | 16 | TRBJ1-2 | TRBV5-5 | CASSSLSGTGGYGYTF | TGTGCCAGCAGCTCCCTTTCCGGGACAGGTGGATATGGCTACACCTTC
TRBD1 | 15 | TRBJ2-1 | TRBV6-5 | CASRPGGQALNEQFF | TGTGCCAGCAGGCCCGGAGGACAGGCCCTCAATGAGCAGTTCTTC
TRBD1 | 14 | TRBJ2-5 | TRBV6-1 | CASREGAILETQYF | TGTGCCAGCCGAGAGGGGGCCATTCTGGAGACCCAGTACTTC
NA | 17 | TRBJ1-6 | TRBV13 | CASSFIQGSRVSSPLHF | TGTGCCAGCAGCTTTATACAGGGTTCTCGGGTTTCCTCACCCCTCCACTTT
TRBD1 | 15 | TRBJ2-1 | TRBV19 | CASSVQGAAYNEQFF | TGTGCCAGTAGTGTACAGGGGGCTGCCTACAATGAGCAGTTCTTC
NA | 12 | TRBJ1-2 | TRBV9 | CASSVHSYGYTF | TGTGCCAGCAGCGTCCACAGCTATGGCTACACCTTC
TRBD2 | 16 | TRBJ2-3 | TRBV30 | CAWSVIAGGSTDTQYF | TGTGCCTGGAGTGTAATAGCGGGGGGCTCCACAGATACGCAGTATTTT
NA | 15 | TRBJ1-1 | TRBV5-8 | CASSLVGGPNTEAFF | TGTGCCAGCAGCTTGGTCGGAGGGCCGAACACTGAAGCTTTCTTT
NA | 15 | TRBJ1-5 | TRBV7-9 | CASSLGNSPNQPQHF | TGTGCCAGCAGCTTAGGCAACTCCCCTAATCAGCCCCAGCATTTT
NA | 13 | TRBJ1-1 | TRBV14 | CASSVGGNTEAFF | TGTGCCAGCAGCGTCGGCGGGAACACTGAAGCTTTCTTT
TRBD2 | 15 | TRBJ2-1 | TRBV7-2 | CASSLGTSGGREQFF | TGTGCCAGCAGCCTCGGGACTAGCGGGGGCAGGGAGCAGTTCTTC
NA | 12 | TRBJ2-7 | TRBV29-1 | CSVGEGSYEQYF | TGCAGCGTTGGCGAGGGCTCCTACGAGCAGTACTTC
NA | 16 | TRBJ2-1 | TRBV5-1 | CASSRAGTAFNSEQFF | TGCGCCAGCAGCCGGGCGGGGACCGCCTTTAATAGTGAGCAGTTCTTC
NA | 12 | TRBJ1-2 | TRBV5-6 | CASSRGRGDKTF | TGTGCCAGCAGCCGGGGGCGGGGGGACAAGACCTTC
NA | 17 | TRBJ2-6 | TRBV9 | CASSVDRRSSGANVLTF | TGTGCCAGCAGCGTAGACAGGCGAAGCTCTGGGGCCAACGTCCTGACTTTC
NA | 14 | TRBJ2-1 | TRBV4-2 | CASSQVDSYNEQFF | TGTGCCAGCAGCCAAGTCGACAGTTACAATGAGCAGTTCTTC